Described below is a single T cell receptor (beta chain) sequence and its context. The antigen this receptor binds is unknown. It has no much larger one-base neighbor in the sample; base qualities were not kept. V sheds 1 base and J sheds 2 bases, leaving 17 bases between their ends. The CDR3 has 17 amino acids, counting the end cysteine and phenylalanine. Here the CDR3 DNA is all that survives: 51 bases in frame from base 1. Per the germline V gene, SGHTA is the CDR1 and FQGNSA is the CDR2. Libraries were built with UMI-ligation and nested PCR. A single-stranded oligonucleotide carrying the Illumina SP2 sequence and a UMI was ligated to the cDNA 3' end using T4 RNA ligase 1. PCR1 used three to five cycles (98 degrees C 15 s, 69 degrees C 30 s, 72 degrees C 40 s), and the beta primer was an equimolar mix of RC1.1 and RC1.2 that covered TRBC1 and TRBC2. From PCR2 onward, TCR alpha and beta chains were processed separately, with sample indices and Illumina adaptors added. The UMI was composed of 12 random nucleotides, arranged as two hexamers separated by a spacer, and was positioned after an 8-base spacer. Libraries were sequenced on an Illumina MiSeq with v2 2x251 paired-end chemistry, typically about a dozen samples per run. To increase diversity, roughly 4.5-7.5% PhiX DNA was added to each sequencing library. Per the source publication's procedure: Raw reads were converted to FASTQ with bcl2fastq and demultiplexed by dual indices using Demultiplexor. Decombinator assigned V and J genes by tag matching, allowing a single base-pair mismatch. Collapsinator used UMIs to correct both sequencing errors and frequency errors arising from PCR heterogeneity. Decombinator identifiers were converted to nucleotide sequence by CDR3Translator, the sequences were translated to amino acids, and CDR3 was extracted using C- and N-terminal motifs. Each distinct KT2 TCR was counted as a cluster of KT2 sequences sharing one unique molecular identifier. The raw public data were reprocessed by TCRdb itself: fastp quality trimming at Q25, MiXCR clonotype calling, in-frame beta chains only. Rows are combined by CDR3 protein, so each entry shows the most common genes and DNA. What appears here as the V and J calls and clone size reflects TCRdb's work, not the paper's. The sample has roughly 38,000 distinct CDR3 sequences on record, around 15% of them singletons. In total, the top ten clones hold roughly 44% of the sample.

Known numbers of KT2, a T cell clone whose TCR had been sequenced previously, were spiked into unfractionated PBMC to test the sensitivity and accuracy of the pipeline. A range of KT2-to-PBMC ratios was produced by mixing KT2 cells with a fixed number of PBMC. The record originates from a study of quantifying T cell responses using KT2 cells (dated by TCRdb to about 2017). As for the study more broadly: RNA was DNase-treated and reverse transcribed with TCR alpha and beta constant-region primers, mostly using SuperScript III. The efficiency of the T4 ligation step under optimum conditions was estimated to be above 9%. PCR2 was run as a SYBR Green qPCR and stopped at a predetermined fluorescence threshold to avoid over-amplification. General study outcomes and caveats: The numbers of KT2 alpha and beta sequences increased linearly with the number of input KT2 cells across several orders of magnitude. KT2 sequences were detected down to the lowest spike-in tested, about one KT2 cell per 100,000 PBMC. Saturation in the detection of KT2 sequences was observed at very high KT2 spike-in numbers. No side-by-side comparison between this pipeline and other TCR sequencing techniques was included in the study.

The sequenced sample was PBMCs spiked with cells of the T cell clone KT2. The rearrangement joined TRBV7-2 to TRBJ2-5; the D segment could be TRBD2, given 5 matching bases. The source of this sequence is a human donor. The nucleotide sequence reads as follows: TGTGCCAGCAGCTTAGGGGTGGACTCGGGCCTACAAGAGACCCAGTACTTC. The resulting protein is CASSLGVDSGLQETQYF. Outside the CDR3, residues come from the reference TRBV7-2 and TRBJ2-5 proteins, so the full variable domain is: GAGVSQSPSNKVTEKGKDVELRCDPISGHTALYWYRQSLGQGLEFLIYFQGNSAPDKSGLPSDRFSAERTGGSVSTLTIQRTQQEDSAVYLCASSLGVDSGLQETQYFGPGTRLLVL.